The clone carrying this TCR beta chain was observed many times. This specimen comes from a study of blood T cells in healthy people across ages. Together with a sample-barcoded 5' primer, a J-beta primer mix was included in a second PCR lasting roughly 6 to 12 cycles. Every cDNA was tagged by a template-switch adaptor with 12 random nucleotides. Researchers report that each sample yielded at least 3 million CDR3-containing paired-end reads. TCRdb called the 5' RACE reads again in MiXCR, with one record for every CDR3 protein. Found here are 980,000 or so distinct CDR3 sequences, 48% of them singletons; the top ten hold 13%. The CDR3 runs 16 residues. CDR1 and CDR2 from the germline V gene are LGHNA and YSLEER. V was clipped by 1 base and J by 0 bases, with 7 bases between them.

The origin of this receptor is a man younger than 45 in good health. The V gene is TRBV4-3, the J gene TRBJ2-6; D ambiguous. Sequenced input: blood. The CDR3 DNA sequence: TGCGCCAGCAGCCAAGGTCCAGGCTCTGGGGCCAACGTCCTGACTTTC. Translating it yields CASSQGPGSGANVLTF.